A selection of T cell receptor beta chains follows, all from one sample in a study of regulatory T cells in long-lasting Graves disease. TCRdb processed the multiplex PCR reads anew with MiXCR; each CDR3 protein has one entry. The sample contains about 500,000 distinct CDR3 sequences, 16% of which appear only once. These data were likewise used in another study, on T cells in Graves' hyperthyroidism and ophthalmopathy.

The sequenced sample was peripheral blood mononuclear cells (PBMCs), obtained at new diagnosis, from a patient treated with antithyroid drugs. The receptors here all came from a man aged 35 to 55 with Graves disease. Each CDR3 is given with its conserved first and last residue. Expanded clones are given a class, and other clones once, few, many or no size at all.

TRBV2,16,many,CASSDVAGPISYEQYF
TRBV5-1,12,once,CVSSPRQNEQYF
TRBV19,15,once,CASSIGQGASGELFF
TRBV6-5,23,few,CASSYNRGGFPNRTQKVDTEAFF
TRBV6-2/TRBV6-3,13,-,CASSRTGGGKLFF
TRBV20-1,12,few,CRVGSSSYEQYF
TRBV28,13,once,CASSLVYHNEQFF
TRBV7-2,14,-,CASSVGTEFNEQFF
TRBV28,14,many,CASRVLSGNYEQYF
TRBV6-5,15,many,CASSYSVGVARGYTF
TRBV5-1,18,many,CASSLVVWASGTTNEQFF
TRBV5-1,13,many,CASSLTSDREQYF
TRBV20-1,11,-,CSAAQGERQFF
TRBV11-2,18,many,CASSRGTSGRAQPYEQYF
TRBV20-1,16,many,CSAGPVNRVKNTEAFF
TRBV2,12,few,CAISGGPDTQYF
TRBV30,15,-,CAWSIYRAGNQPQHF
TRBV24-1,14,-,CATSGVTGENIQYF
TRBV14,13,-,CASSQDRVFGYTF
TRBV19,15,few,CASSPRGGPNDEQYF
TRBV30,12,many,CAWRGLANEQYF
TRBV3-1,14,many,CASSPGTRTGELFF
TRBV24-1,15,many,CATSDLGPASNEQFF
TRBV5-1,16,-,CASSFSGGAGADTQYF
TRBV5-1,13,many,CASSLGASQPQHF
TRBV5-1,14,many,CASSSTSHYNEQFF
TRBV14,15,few,CASSQAHRRGQTQYF
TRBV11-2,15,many,CASSLEVEGEETQYF
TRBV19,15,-,CASSIQREGKNEQFF
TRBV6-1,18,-,CASSPPPGQGAGANVLTF
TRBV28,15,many,CASSLPGVLRTEAFF
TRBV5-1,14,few,CASTPGGGRETQYF
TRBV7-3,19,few,CASSPEWGRRSGGGDEQFF